This T cell receptor (beta chain) was identified in a study of T cells after yellow fever vaccination. Study conclusions and caveats: Post-booster repertoires contained most primary-vaccination clones again (96% CD4, about 88% CD8).

This clonotype showed up just a few times. What it binds is not known. TCRdb recomputed calls from the 5' RACE reads with MiXCR, one row per CDR3 protein. The table lists some 400,000 distinct CDR3 sequences, 6.2% of them singletons, with around 16% in the top ten. This CDR3 comprises 16 residues. Deletions cut 2 bases from V and 7 bases from J, with 15 bases between. Germline CDR1 and CDR2: SGHTA and FQGNSA. The gene calls are TRBV7-2 and TRBJ1-6; D not resolved. The specimen was PBMCs, collected 5 days after the yellow fever booster vaccination. This TCR came from a man younger than 45 who received the YFV17D yellow fever vaccine. The CDR3 protein is CASSLIHLAANSPLHF. In DNA form, the CDR3 reads TGTGCCAGCAGCTTAATTCATCTCGCCGCGAATTCACCCCTCCACTTT.